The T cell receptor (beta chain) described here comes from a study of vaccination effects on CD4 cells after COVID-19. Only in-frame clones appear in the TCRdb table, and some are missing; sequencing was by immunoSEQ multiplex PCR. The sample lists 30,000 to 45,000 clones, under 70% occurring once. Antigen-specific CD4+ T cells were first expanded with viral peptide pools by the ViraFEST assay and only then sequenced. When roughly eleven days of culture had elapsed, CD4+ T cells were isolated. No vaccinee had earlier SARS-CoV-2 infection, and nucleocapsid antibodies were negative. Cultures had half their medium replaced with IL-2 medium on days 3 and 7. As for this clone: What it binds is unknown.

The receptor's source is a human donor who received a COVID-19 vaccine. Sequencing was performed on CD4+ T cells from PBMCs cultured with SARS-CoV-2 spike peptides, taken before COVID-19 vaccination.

The CDR3 loop is CASSPRTTGPSGHTIYF. For the CDR3, the DNA is TGTGCCAGCTCACCACGGACAACAGGGCCCTCGGGTCACACCATATATTTT. V gene TRBV18 combines with J gene TRBJ1-3; perhaps TRBD1 as D (6 bases). The CDR3 extends over 17 amino acids. The germline CDR1 and CDR2 sequences are KGHSH and LQKENI. With 1 base removed from V and 8 bases from J, the gap between germline ends came to 21 bases.